This is a list of T cell receptor beta chains from one sample in a study of blood T cell repertoires in COVID-19. Profiled with immunoSEQ multiplex PCR; TCRdb holds only in-frame clones, not every one. The sample shows 60,000 to 65,000 clones, more than 75% of them seen only once. The specimen sequenced was peripheral blood. These receptors came from a human donor in a cohort sampled during active COVID-19. Each CDR3 is given with its conserved first and last residue.

v_call: TRBV5-6
j_call: TRBJ2-1
cdr3_aa: CASSPGTGLIGNEQFF

v_call: TRBV7-9
j_call: TRBJ1-2
cdr3_aa: CASSLARGSNYGYTF

v_call: TRBV6-2/TRBV6-3
j_call: TRBJ2-7
cdr3_aa: CASSYLGQLKPYEQYF

v_call: TRBV19
j_call: TRBJ1-1
cdr3_aa: CASRPGGSNTEAFF

v_call: TRBV19
j_call: TRBJ2-1
cdr3_aa: CASLSYDEQFF

v_call: TRBV7-9
j_call: TRBJ1-2
cdr3_aa: CASSLVSWDKRGYTF

v_call: TRBV28
j_call: TRBJ1-5
cdr3_aa: CASSPLVQGPNQPQHF

v_call: TRBV6-5
j_call: TRBJ2-1
cdr3_aa: CASSYRRDRAYNEQFF

v_call: TRBV28
j_call: TRBJ2-3
cdr3_aa: CASRRTSGDTQYF

v_call: TRBV6-5
j_call: TRBJ1-2
cdr3_aa: CASNTQGSYGYTF

v_call: TRBV11-2
j_call: TRBJ2-7
cdr3_aa: CASSLETGGTYEQYF

v_call: TRBV7-9
j_call: TRBJ1-2
cdr3_aa: CASSPEVSGYTF

v_call: TRBV3-1/TRBV3-2
j_call: TRBJ2-3
cdr3_aa: CASSQGTSESTDTQYF

v_call: TRBV18
j_call: TRBJ2-6
cdr3_aa: CASSPTGDGANVLTF